The count of the clone carrying this T cell receptor (beta chain) is one. No antigen is known for it. Germline CDR1 and CDR2: SGHRS and YFSETQ. CDR3 size: 14 residues. Trimming at V came to 5 bases and at J to 5 bases, leaving 9 bases not matched to a gene. Full-length variable regions came from constant-region reverse primers plus semi-nested Nested Universal Primer A PCR. TCRdb recomputed calls from the 5' RACE reads with MiXCR, one row per CDR3 protein. Of more than 45,000 distinct CDR3 sequences in the sample, 25% to 35% are singletons; the top ten hold under 3.5%. Memory CD4+ cells were defined as CD4+CD45RO+CD25-. The study, taken as a whole, reports: Tumor Tregs overlapped most with tumor, then blood, naive CD4+ cells.

J is TRBJ1-2 and V is TRBV5-1; 7 bases map to TRBD1. This TCR was recovered from a female donor with breast cancer. The specimen was tumor-infiltrating memory CD4+ T cells sorted from the breast tumor. Subset of the sample: memory CD4+ T cells, CD4+CD45RO+CD25-. The CDR3 DNA is TGCGCCAGCAGACCTGAATTGACAGGGTATGGCTACACCTTC. As protein: CASRPELTGYGYTF.